The 11 T cell receptor beta chains listed next were all sequenced from one sample in a study of blood T cell repertoires in COVID-19. The repertoire was sequenced with immunoSEQ multiplex PCR; TCRdb's copy has only in-frame clones and lacks some. The sample shows 150,000 to 200,000 clones, 80% to 90% of them seen only once. Sequencing was performed on peripheral blood. The receptors come from a woman aged 70-85 years with COVID-19, enrolled during active disease.

The chain employs TRBV28 and TRBJ1-1; tentatively, D is TRBD1 (6 bases). CDR3 length equals 16 residues. CDR1 and CDR2 from the germline V gene are MDHEN and SYDVKM. V lost 5 bases to trimming and J lost 1 base, with 17 bases between them. CDR3 sequence reads: CASSTPPGQTNTEAFF. For the CDR3, the DNA is TGTGCCAGCAGTACACCTCCGGGACAAACGAACACTGAAGCTTTCTTT.

This clone has a handful of counts. The CDR3 DNA reads TGTGCCAGCAGCAAAGACAGGGGGCGCGATCAGCCCCAGCATTTT. Translated, it gives CASSKDRGRDQPQHF. V gene TRBV6-2 or TRBV6-3 combines with J gene TRBJ1-5; 10 bases map to TRBD1. Germline V gene sequence: CDR1 MNHEY, CDR2 SVGEGT. The junction had 7 bases not matched to a gene; V was cut back by 6 bases and J by 5 bases. CDR3 length equals 15 residues.

The CDR3 protein is CASSMQGALGRNTIYF. DNA of the CDR3: TGTGCCAGTAGTATGCAGGGGGCGCTGGGAAGAAACACCATATATTTT. The chain has TRBV19 and TRBJ1-3, with 8 nucleotides matching TRBD1. With V trimmed by 3 bases and J by 5 bases, 9 bases remained unmatched. The CDR3 covers 16 residues. CDR1 LNHDA and CDR2 SQIVND come from the germline V gene (reference sequence). The full variable domain, with the rest looked up from reference TRBV19 and TRBJ1-3, is DGGITQSPKYLFRKEGQNVTLSCEQNLNHDAMYWYRQDPGQGLRLIYYSQIVNDFQKGDIAEGYSVSREKKESFPLTVTSAQKNPTAFYLCASSMQGALGRNTIYFGEGSWLTVV.

The V call is TRBV18, the J call TRBJ1-5; D unresolved. CDR1 KGHSH and CDR2 LQKENI come from the germline V gene. The V end was cut by 3 bases, the J end by 0 bases, with 9 bases between. The CDR3 contains 15 residues. Here the CDR3 reads CASSPDGDSNQPQHF. DNA for the CDR3: TGTGCCAGCTCACCCGACGGAGATAGCAATCAGCCCCAGCATTTT.

The J gene is TRBJ2-1, the V gene TRBV7-3, with a weak D call TRBD2 (6 bases). Per germline, CDR1 SGHTA and CDR2 FQGTGA. V lost 1 base, J lost 5 bases, and 6 bases lay in between. This CDR3 has 13 residues. The CDR3 DNA sequence: TGTGCCAGCAGCTTAAGGAGGGACAATGAGCAGTTCTTC. Residues: CASSLRRDNEQFF.

The V gene is TRBV29-1, the J gene TRBJ1-2; perhaps TRBD1 as D (5 bases). V shed 4 bases and J shed 2 bases, with 8 bases lying between them. The CDR3 is made up of 12 amino acids. Germline V CDR1 and CDR2: SQVTM, ANQGSEA. The DNA of the CDR3 is TGCAGCGTTGCGGAGGGGAACTATGGCTACACCTTC. Its protein is CSVAEGNYGYTF.

This clone was seen a few times. This rearrangement joins TRBV28 to TRBJ1-2; no reliable D call. Trimming pared 3 bases from V and 6 bases from J, leaving 14 bases between. Germline V gene data show CDR1 as MDHEN and CDR2 as SYDVKM. The CDR3 extends over 14 amino acids. CDR3 residues: CASSLGRPLHGYTF. DNA of the CDR3: TGTGCCAGCAGTTTGGGCAGGCCTCTTCATGGCTACACCTTC.

CDR3 residues: CASSEGGTGVHEQFF. CDR3 coding DNA: TGTGCCAGCAGTGAAGGGGGGACAGGGGTACATGAGCAGTTCTTC. This rearrangement joins TRBV6-1 to TRBJ2-1, with TRBD1 matching 10 bases. The CDR3 totals 15 residues. V lost 1 base to trimming and J lost 8 bases; unmatched junction nucleotides: 5. Germline CDR1 is MNHNS and CDR2 is SASEGT.

The chain couples TRBV15 to TRBJ1-2; a possible D gene is TRBD1 (6 bases). The V end was cut by 1 base, the J end by 2 bases, with 11 bases between. CDR1 is LNHNV and CDR2 is YYDKDF in the germline V gene (reference sequence). CDR3 length: 15 residues. The CDR3 sequence is CATSRVVGTNYGYTF. CDR3 DNA sequence: TGTGCCACCAGCAGAGTCGTCGGGACAAACTATGGCTACACCTTC.

The chain joins TRBV10-3 to TRBJ2-7, with 9 bases aligning to TRBD1. Germline V gene data show CDR1 as ENHRY and CDR2 as SYGVKD. V was pared by 8 bases and J by 6 bases, with 8 bases of the junction left unmatched. The CDR3 contains 13 residues. The DNA for the CDR3 is TGTGCCATCTCGGGACAGGGACTATCCGAGCAGTACTTC. It codes for CAISGQGLSEQYF.

The chain couples TRBV6-1 to TRBJ1-5; 8 positions match TRBD1. V was pared by 1 base and J by 7 bases, with 9 bases of the junction left unmatched. Per the germline V gene, CDR1 is MNHNS and CDR2 is SASEGT. The CDR3 contains 16 residues. The CDR3 DNA reads as TGTGCCAGCAGTGAAGGGGGGGCAGGGGGCCGCCAGCCCCAGCATTTT. This encodes CASSEGGAGGRQPQHF.